These T cell receptor beta chains were read from a single sample in a study of cytomegalovirus exposure and HLA in healthy donors. Libraries were prepared by immunoSEQ multiplex PCR; TCRdb keeps only in-frame clonotypes and omits some of them. The table includes about 170,000 clones, approximately 78% detected once. Material: PBMCs. The receptors here all came from a girl between 2 and 10 years old in good health and CMV-seropositive. CDR3s include the opening cysteine and the closing phenylalanine or tryptophan. The D gene is left open where the match is weak. The size field is filled for only some rows; it gives once, few, many or a size class.

clone size | J gene | D gene | V gene | CDR3 DNA | CDR3 protein
once | TRBJ2-2 | - | TRBV2 | TGTGCCAGCACTCAGGGCGCGAACACCGGGGAGCTGTTTTTT | CASTQGANTGELFF
- | TRBJ2-7 | - | TRBV7-9 | TGTGCCAGCAGCTTAGGCGGGATCTCCACCTACGAGCAGTACTTC | CASSLGGISTYEQYF
- | TRBJ1-3 | - | TRBV5-1 | TGCGCCAGCAGCTTGAGGGACAAAGGAAACACCATATATTTT | CASSLRDKGNTIYF
- | TRBJ2-2 | TRBD2 | TRBV9 | TGTGCCAGCAGCCCCCTAGCGGGAGGACTCTCCGGGGAGCTGTTTTTT | CASSPLAGGLSGELFF
- | TRBJ1-5 | - | TRBV29-1 | TGCAGCGTTGCCCACGCAGGGTACAATCAGCCCCAGCATTTT | CSVAHAGYNQPQHF
- | TRBJ2-5 | - | TRBV6-4 | TGTGCCAGCAGTCCCCACGGGCGGGAAGAGACCCAGTACTTC | CASSPHGREETQYF
few | TRBJ2-7 | TRBD2 | TRBV30 | TGTGCCTGGAGCGGTAGCGGGAGGGCCTTCTACGAGCAGTACTTC | CAWSGSGRAFYEQYF
few | TRBJ1-3 | - | TRBV11-1 | TGTGCCAGCAGCTTCTGGCGTACTAACTCTGGAAACACCATATATTTT | CASSFWRTNSGNTIYF
- | TRBJ2-2 | - | TRBV29-1 | TGCAGCGTCGGGGACTTTGGGGAGCTGTTTTTT | CSVGDFGELFF
- | TRBJ2-5 | TRBD2 | TRBV5-4 | TGTGCCAGCAGCTCAGGTAGACTAGCGGGAGAAGAGACCCAGTACTTC | CASSSGRLAGEETQYF
- | TRBJ2-5 | - | TRBV7-2 | TGTGCCAGCAGCTTACCATCCCAAGAGACCCAGTACTTC | CASSLPSQETQYF
- | TRBJ2-3 | - | TRBV4-1 | TGCGCCAGCAGGAATATCCGGAGCGGAAAAACAGATACGCAGTATTTT | CASRNIRSGKTDTQYF
- | TRBJ2-1 | - | TRBV9 | TGTGCCAGCAGCGGGAGCGGCAGCTCCTACAATGAGCAGTTCTTC | CASSGSGSSYNEQFF
- | TRBJ1-4 | TRBD1 | TRBV5-4 | TGTGCCAGCAGCACACAGGGGATTAATGAAAAACTGTTTTTT | CASSTQGINEKLFF
- | TRBJ2-7 | - | TRBV2 | TGTGCCAGCAGTGCCGGGTCCTACGAGCAGTACTTC | CASSAGSYEQYF
- | TRBJ1-4 | - | TRBV11-2 | TGTGCCAGCAGCTTTCTTGCAACTAATGAAAAACTGTTTTTT | CASSFLATNEKLFF
- | TRBJ2-2 | TRBD2 | TRBV30 | TGTGCCTGGGGGGCGGGAGTGAGAACCGGGGAGCTGTTTTTT | CAWGAGVRTGELFF
- | TRBJ1-6 | - | TRBV30 | TGTGCCTGGAGCCGGGGGAATAATTCACCCCTCCACTTT | CAWSRGNNSPLHF
- | TRBJ1-2 | TRBD1 | TRBV18 | TGTGCCAGCTCATACGACAGGGCTAACTATGGCTACACCTTC | CASSYDRANYGYTF
- | TRBJ1-3 | - | TRBV30 | TGTGCCTGTGGCCCTCTGATCTCTGGAAACACCATATATTTT | CACGPLISGNTIYF
- | TRBJ1-3 | - | TRBV6-6 | TGTGCCAGCAGTTACGGGAGCAGGCGCTCTGGAAACACCATATATTTT | CASSYGSRRSGNTIYF
- | TRBJ1-4 | - | TRBV7-9 | TGTGCCAGCAGCCCTCAACGTCTCCGAGAGAGAAATGAAAAACTGTTTTTT | CASSPQRLRERNEKLFF
- | TRBJ2-3 | TRBD1 | TRBV18 | TGTGCCAGCTCACCACGATCAGGGGGACGCGGTACAGATACGCAGTATTTT | CASSPRSGGRGTDTQYF
- | TRBJ1-2 | - | TRBV6-5 | TGTGCCAGCAGTTACAACAGGGCAGGGGGCTACACCTTC | CASSYNRAGGYTF
- | TRBJ2-5 | TRBD2 | TRBV30 | TGTGCCTGGAGTAGTCCTAGCGGGAGTGCCCTCGGAGAGACCCAGTACTTC | CAWSSPSGSALGETQYF
once | TRBJ2-7 | - | TRBV2 | TGTGCCAGCAGTGGCGGCGGGTTTGACTCCTACGAGCAGTACTTC | CASSGGGFDSYEQYF
- | TRBJ2-7 | TRBD2 | TRBV6-6 | TGTGCCAGCAGTGGACTAGTTGGCGAGCAGTACTTC | CASSGLVGEQYF
- | TRBJ1-1 | - | TRBV27 | TGTGCCAGCAGTCCTTCCGGACAAACGGGGGGCACTGAAGCTTTCTTT | CASSPSGQTGGTEAFF
- | TRBJ2-3 | - | TRBV6-6 | TGTGCCAGCAGTTACAGGGGATATGACACAGATACGCAGTATTTT | CASSYRGYDTDTQYF
- | TRBJ2-2 | TRBD2 | TRBV6-6 | TGTGCCAGCAGTCCACTAGCGGGGACGAACACCGGGGAGCTGTTTTTT | CASSPLAGTNTGELFF
few | TRBJ2-3 | - | TRBV29-1 | TGCAGCGTTGAGGAGAGCGGGCCGGGCACAGATACGCAGTATTTT | CSVEESGPGTDTQYF
- | TRBJ2-1 | TRBD1 | TRBV7-9 | TGTGCCAGCAGTATTGGACAGGGGGCTAACAATGAGCAGTTCTTC | CASSIGQGANNEQFF
- | TRBJ2-1 | TRBD2 | TRBV6-5 | TGTGCCAGCAGTTGGGGACTAGCGGGAGGGTACGAGCAGTTCTTC | CASSWGLAGGYEQFF
- | TRBJ2-7 | - | TRBV4-1 | TGCGCCAGCAGCCAACAAGCGGGTTACGAGCAGTACTTC | CASSQQAGYEQYF
few | TRBJ2-2 | - | TRBV7-6 | TGTGCCAGCAGCTTGGGGGCGTCGAACACCGGGGAGCTGTTTTTT | CASSLGASNTGELFF
- | TRBJ1-4 | - | TRBV4-1 | TGCGCCAGCAGCCTTAGGAGGAGGGGTAATGAAAAACTGTTTTTT | CASSLRRRGNEKLFF
- | TRBJ1-2 | - | TRBV6-5 | TGTGCCAGCAGTTACCCACAGCTGTATGGCTACACCTTC | CASSYPQLYGYTF
- | TRBJ2-2 | - | TRBV30 | TGTGCCTGGAAATTCAAAGCGGACACCGGGGAGCTGTTTTTT | CAWKFKADTGELFF
- | TRBJ2-2 | - | TRBV29-1 | TGCAGCGTTAGTTCGGGCACCGGGGAGCTGTTTTTT | CSVSSGTGELFF
- | TRBJ2-7 | - | TRBV28 | TGTGCCAGCGGGCTGAAAAGCTACGAGCAGTACTTC | CASGLKSYEQYF
- | TRBJ2-1 | - | TRBV5-4 | TGTGCCAGCAGCCCCGGGGTTGGCACTAGCCGATCACTTTACAATGAGCAGTTCTTC | CASSPGVGTSRSLYNEQFF
- | TRBJ2-2 | - | TRBV13 | TGTGCCAGCAGCTTTCTTACCGGGGAGCTGTTTTTT | CASSFLTGELFF
once | TRBJ2-3 | - | TRBV19 | TGTGCCAGTAGTATTGGGCCAAACACAGATACGCAGTATTTT | CASSIGPNTDTQYF
- | TRBJ2-1 | - | TRBV4-1 | TGCGCCAGCAGCCAAGTAACTAGGGCCTACAATGAGCAGTTCTTC | CASSQVTRAYNEQFF
few | TRBJ2-7 | TRBD2 | TRBV4-1 | TGCGCCAGCAGCCAAGGACTAGCGGGGTACTACGAGCAGTACTTC | CASSQGLAGYYEQYF
- | TRBJ2-6 | - | TRBV10-1 | TGCGCCAGGGACGAGGGTTCTGGAGCGGAATCTGGGGCCAACGTCCTGACTTTC | CARDEGSGAESGANVLTF
- | TRBJ2-3 | TRBD2 | TRBV6-4 | TGTGCCAGCAGTGAGGCCGGGAGGGCCAAAGATACGCAGTATTTT | CASSEAGRAKDTQYF
- | TRBJ2-1 | TRBD1 | TRBV9 | TGTGCCAGCAGCGTTGGGAACAGGGGGTTCTATGAGCAGTTCTTC | CASSVGNRGFYEQFF
- | TRBJ2-7 | TRBD1 | TRBV6-1 | TGTGCCAGCCGGATCGGGCAGGGGGACTACGAGCAGTACTTC | CASRIGQGDYEQYF
- | TRBJ2-7 | - | TRBV28 | TGTGCCAGCAGTTTTGGAGGGAACCGCTACGAGCAGTACTTC | CASSFGGNRYEQYF
- | TRBJ1-1 | TRBD1 | TRBV19 | TGTGCCAGTAGTCCGCGGACAGGGAACACTGAAGCTTTCTTT | CASSPRTGNTEAFF
once | TRBJ1-6 | - | TRBV6-5 | TGTGCCGGCAGTTACACGGGAGGGATGGATTCACCCCTCCACTTT | CAGSYTGGMDSPLHF
once | TRBJ1-1 | TRBD1 | TRBV6-1 | TGTGCCAGCAGTTTTTGGGACAGGGTAGCTTTCTTT | CASSFWDRVAFF
- | TRBJ2-1 | - | TRBV28 | TGTGCCAGCAGTCTCAATGAGCAGTTCTTC | CASSLNEQFF